This TCR beta chain was captured by sequencing in a study of T cell responses to AZD1222 COVID-19 vaccine. Study outcomes and limitations: No repertoire was sampled before or during the peak T cell response, only after it. Reports say nearly half of spike-specific TCRs go after unmutated variant regions.

Germline V gives CDR1 LGHNA, CDR2 YNFKEQ. V dropped 4 bases and J dropped 7 bases, with 11 bases sitting between them. The CDR3 is 13 residues long. Method: immunoSEQ multiplex PCR; TCRdb's copy keeps in-frame clones and lacks some. The sample carries 150,000 to 200,000 clones, 87% recorded once. Regarding this clone: Its specificity is not known.

The sequence came from an adult in good health. The material was peripheral blood, obtained on day 0 of MenACWY control vaccination. The chain employs TRBV4-2 and TRBJ2-1; maybe TRBD2 (6 bases). The CDR3 here is CASSPASENEQFF. CDR3 nucleotides: TGTGCCAGCAGCCCGGCTAGCGAGAATGAGCAGTTCTTC.